This TCR beta chain was captured by sequencing in a study of memory CD4+ T cells and cytomegalovirus serostatus. The sort gate was single viable CD3+CD4+CD8-CD45RO+ cells for memory CD4+ T cells. Of note for this clone: Antigen specificity is unknown.

Study-wide points: CD4+ memory repertoires contained about 40% of the 164 reported CMV TCRbeta sequences.

Authors' analysis steps: After removing out-of-frame reads, millions of distinct TCRbeta sequences remained. The data were produced by immunoSEQ multiplex PCR, yet TCRdb's version contains in-frame clones alone and is incomplete. V and J calls and clone size come straight from that table; D and trimming were deduced from the DNA. The profile shows tens of thousands of clones, roughly 74% of them singletons. The germline CDR1 and CDR2 sequences are SNHLY and FYNNEI. This CDR3 region has 12 residues. J was trimmed by 9 bases and V by 6 bases; bases with no gene match: 4. Sequencing used memory CD4+ T cells from blood. The receptor's source is an adult in good health and CMV-seropositive. The chain uses TRBV2 and TRBJ1-4, with 7 bases lining up with TRBD1. In nucleotides, the CDR3 is TGTGCCAGCAGCGGGGACAGCAAAAAACTGTTTTTT. Amino acid sequence: CASSGDSKKLFF. The full variable domain, with the rest looked up from reference TRBV2 and TRBJ1-4, is EPEVTQTPSHQVTQMGQEVILRCVPISNHLYFYWYRQILGQKVEFLVSFYNNEISEKSEIFDDQFSVERPDGSNFTLKIRSTKLEDSAMYFCASSGDSKKLFFGSGTQLSVL.